This TCR beta chain was profiled in a study of blood T cells in healthy people across ages. For the study at large: Through template switching, about one barcoded beta molecule was captured per two T cells, as measured in model experiments. The study, taken as a whole, reports: Reliance upon unsorted PBMCs precluded definitive naive versus antigen-experienced comparison.

Of note for this clonotype: Its antigen remains unknown.

PCR was performed a second time for about 7 to 12 cycles using a sample-barcoded 5' primer and a J-beta primer mix. TCRdb re-derived calls from the 5' RACE reads in MiXCR, one entry per CDR3 protein. The sample consists of about 700,000 distinct CDR3 sequences, 32% of them appearing once. Isolation yielded PBMCs, at least 7 million per sample, in every case. Extraction of total RNA produced a minimum of 5.5 micrograms from each sample. V shed 5 bases, J shed 3 bases, and the junction held 6 bases outside the gene matches. Germline V gene data show CDR1 as DFQATT and CDR2 as SNEGSKA (reference sequence). The CDR3 contains 13 residues.

The specimen was blood. The genes are TRBV20-1 and TRBJ1-1; 7 bases map to TRBD1. The receptor was derived from a woman older than 75 in good health. The chain's CDR3 is CSAGDSTDTEAFF. The CDR3 bases are TGCAGTGCTGGGGACAGTACGGACACTGAAGCTTTCTTT.